The sequence of this T cell receptor beta chain was determined in a study of blood T cell repertoires in COVID-19. Overall study context: The United States, Italy and Spain were the sources of the acute and convalescent COVID-19 samples. PBMCs, B-cell-depleted T cells, or T cells provided the cDNA or gDNA that made up the material.

Original handling: Amplifying reference gene primers gave estimates of nucleated cell counts. The assay was immunoSEQ multiplex PCR, and TCRdb's table has in-frame clones only and misses some. The V and J calls and clone size were taken over from that table, and D and trimming were inferred from the DNA. Of around 190,000 clones listed, roughly 90% are singletons. Germline V gene data show CDR1 as SGHNT and CDR2 as YENEEA. The ends were cut back, 3 bases at V and 0 bases at J, with 8 bases in the middle. The CDR3 covers 15 residues. The sample comprised peripheral blood. V usage is TRBV11-3 and J usage is TRBJ2-2; D is undetermined. The source is a man between 70 and 80 years old with active or convalescent COVID-19. CDR3 bases: TGTGCCAGCAGCTTCGGGTTCCCGAACACCGGGGAGCTGTTTTTT. Its translation: CASSFGFPNTGELFF.